The 9 T cell receptor beta chains below were found in one sample sequenced in a study of control samples from healthy donors and cancer patients. Measured with immunoSEQ multiplex PCR; TCRdb has only the in-frame clones, and not every one. Of 150,000 to 180,000 clones detected, roughly 94% appear once; the ten largest clones hold around 6.1%. The sequenced sample consisted of blood. All receptors derive from a man aged 40-49 years in good health.

The CDR3 region has the DNA TGCGCCAGCAGCGAATACTCCAGATCCAGGGTAAACACCATATATTTT. This translates into CASSEYSRSRVNTIYF. This chain joins TRBV4-1 and TRBJ1-3; D perhaps matches TRBD1 (5 bases). Deletions cut 5 bases from V and 6 bases from J, with 20 bases between. The length of the CDR3 is 16 residues. In germline, CDR1 is MGHRA, CDR2 YSYEKL.

The chain is built from TRBV27 and TRBJ1-1; no clear D. The length of the CDR3 is 15 residues. V gave up 2 bases and J gave up 3 bases, with 13 bases separating them. Per germline, CDR1 MNHEY and CDR2 SMNVEV (reference sequence). The CDR3 sequence: CASSLAGQTDTEAFF. The CDR3 region has the DNA TGTGCCAGCAGTTTAGCTGGGCAGACTGACACTGAAGCTTTCTTT.

The rearrangement uses TRBV6-5 and TRBJ2-6; the D gene is possibly TRBD1 (7 bases). The CDR3 covers 15 residues. Germline V gene lookup returns CDR1 MNHEY and CDR2 SVGAGI. V lost 4 bases, J lost 4 bases, and 11 bases lay in between. DNA for the CDR3: TGTGCCAGCAGTTCAGGGGGGTCCGGGGCCAACGTCCTGACTTTC. It translates to CASSSGGSGANVLTF.

This chain connects TRBV12-3 or TRBV12-4 to TRBJ1-5; D gene ambiguous. CDR3 length: 13 residues. V was trimmed by 2 bases and J by 4 bases, leaving 6 bases between them. The CDR3 sequence is CASSLSQNQPQHF. In DNA form, the CDR3 reads TGTGCCAGCAGTTTATCGCAAAATCAGCCCCAGCATTTT.

The chain links TRBV7-8 to TRBJ1-5, with TRBD1 as a possible D gene (5 bases). Trimming removed 5 bases from V and 9 bases from J, with 11 bases in between. Looked up from germline, CDR1 is SGHVS and CDR2 is FQNEAQ. The CDR3 has 12 amino acids. CDR3 sequence reads: CASSVDSRPQHF. CDR3 DNA: TGTGCCAGCAGCGTCGACAGCAGGCCCCAGCATTTT.

This rearrangement joins TRBV2 to TRBJ1-2; 9 nucleotides align to TRBD1. This CDR3 is 13 amino acids long. Trimming removed 6 bases from V and 7 bases from J; junction bases left unmatched: 6. Germline-derived CDR1 and CDR2 are SNHLY and FYNNEI. CDR3 coding DNA: TGTGCCAGCAGCGGGACAGGGACGGTTGGCTACACCTTC. It specifies CASSGTGTVGYTF.

The chain recombines TRBV19 with TRBJ1-4; D remains unclear. Germline lookup yields CDR1 LNHDA and CDR2 SQIVND (reference sequence). Trimming cost V 5 bases and J 5 bases, with 15 bases left between them. The CDR3 is made up of 15 amino acids. CDR3 protein: CASSPQPGRNEKLFF. As DNA, the CDR3 is TGTGCCAGTAGTCCGCAACCGGGGAGAAATGAAAAACTGTTTTTT.

V and J are TRBV7-9 and TRBJ2-1; 9 positions match TRBD1. The CDR3 is 14 amino acids. V was pared by 7 bases and J by 4 bases, with 5 bases of the junction left unmatched. CDR1 and CDR2 from the germline V gene are SEHNR and FQNEAQ (reference sequence). The CDR3 sequence: CASNPGQGYNEQFF. The CDR3 bases are TGTGCCAGCAACCCGGGACAGGGATACAATGAGCAGTTCTTC.

The rearrangement links TRBV6-6 to TRBJ1-3; maybe TRBD1 (6 bases). The CDR3 consists of 16 residues. V shed 0 bases and J shed 3 bases, with 12 bases lying between them. From germline, CDR1 is MNHNY and CDR2 SVGAGI (reference sequence). This chain's CDR3 is CASSYSNPGVGNTIYF. In DNA, the CDR3 is TGTGCCAGCAGTTACTCGAACCCAGGGGTTGGAAACACCATATATTTT.